The 14 T cell receptor beta chains presented below share a single source sample, sequenced in a study of cytomegalovirus exposure and HLA in healthy donors. Vbeta (60) and Jbeta (13) primers were used in the PCR. Some clones are missing from TCRdb's copy, which holds only in-frame ones; the method was immunoSEQ multiplex PCR. Altogether around 130,000 clones are present, around 80% being singletons, with the ten largest covering roughly 4%. Sequencing was done on a sample of PBMCs. These receptors originate from a middle-aged woman in good health and CMV-seronegative.

In regard to this clone: The germline gene is not matched at one end of the junction; a read error may be the cause. The chain combines TRBV18 with TRBJ1-1; maybe TRBD1 (6 bases). This CDR3 comprises 16 residues. Germline V gene sequence: CDR1 KGHSH, CDR2 LQKENI. The CDR3 bases are TGTGCCAGCTCTAAGGCCGGGGCAGGGGTTGACACTGAAGCTCTCTTT. As protein: CASSKAGAGVDTEALF.

This clone was detected a few times. The chain is built from TRBV4-1 and TRBJ1-4; D is uncertain. This CDR3 contains 16 residues. V was trimmed by 0 bases and J by 7 bases, leaving 15 bases between them. The germline gives CDR1 MGHRA, CDR2 YSYEKL. For the CDR3, the DNA is TGCGCCAGCAGCCAAGAGAACCCACTAGCGAGTGAAAAACTGTTTTTT. It encodes CASSQENPLASEKLFF.

This chain links TRBV28 with TRBJ2-7; the D gene is possibly TRBD1 (6 bases). This CDR3 has 14 residues. The germline V and J ends were trimmed by 2 bases and 2 bases, with 10 bases remaining between them. CDR1 is MDHEN and CDR2 is SYDVKM in the germline V gene. This CDR3 is CASSLGAGAYEQYF. The CDR3 DNA is TGTGCCAGCAGTTTAGGGGCAGGGGCCTACGAGCAGTACTTC.

CDR3 region: CASSENSLWQYF. CDR3 bases: TGTGCCAGCTCTGAGAACTCCTTATGGCAGTACTTC. The chain couples TRBV13 to TRBJ2-7; D is unresolved. V was cut by 8 bases and J by 9 bases, with 17 bases left in between. CDR3 length equals 12 residues. Per germline, CDR1 PRHDT and CDR2 FYEKMQ (reference sequence).

V usage is TRBV6-1 and J usage is TRBJ1-5, with D possibly matching TRBD1 (6 bases). Trimming removed 5 bases at V and 8 bases at J, with 16 bases between. Germline V gene sequence: CDR1 MNHNS, CDR2 SASEGT. CDR3 size: 14 residues. This CDR3 is CASSFHRDGEPQHF. DNA of the CDR3: TGTGCCAGCAGTTTCCACAGGGACGGAGAGCCCCAGCATTTT.

This chain uses TRBV29-1 with TRBJ1-1; tentatively, D is TRBD1 (6 bases). With 6 bases removed from V and 7 bases from J, the gap between germline ends came to 12 bases. There are 11 residues in the CDR3. Germline V lookup: CDR1 SQVTM, CDR2 ANQGSEA. In DNA form, the CDR3 reads TGCAGCGTCCTGACAGGACTTGAAGCTTTCTTT. Translation gives CSVLTGLEAFF.

The V gene is TRBV7-2, the J gene TRBJ1-2, with TRBD1 identical over 7 bases. The V gene's germline CDR1 is SGHTA and CDR2 FQGNSA. The CDR3 is made up of 15 amino acids. The V and J ends lost 7 bases and 3 bases, in that order; junction bases with no gene match: 11. Here the CDR3 DNA reads TGTGCCAGCACCAGCTTCACAGGGGCTGACTATGGCTACACCTTC. Translated: CASTSFTGADYGYTF.

V usage is TRBV7-9 and J usage is TRBJ1-4, with D possibly matching TRBD1 (5 bases). Germline CDR1 and CDR2: SEHNR and FQNEAQ (reference sequence). Trimming pared 5 bases from V and 2 bases from J, leaving 15 bases between. The length of the CDR3 is 16 residues. In DNA, the CDR3 is TGTGCCAGCAGCCCAAGGAGGGGCAAGACTAATGAAAAACTGTTTTTT. Protein product: CASSPRRGKTNEKLFF.

V and J are TRBV19 and TRBJ1-5; TRBD1 matches at 11 bases. Germline V gene data show CDR1 as LNHDA and CDR2 as SQIVND (reference sequence). CDR3 length: 17 residues. Unmatched junction bases numbered 10, after V lost 5 bases and J lost 4 bases. For the CDR3, the DNA is TGTGCCAGTAGTCCGGGACAGGGGGGAGGTCGGAATCAGCCCCAGCATTTT. Amino acids: CASSPGQGGGRNQPQHF.

This clone was found a few times. The chain is built from TRBV7-3 and TRBJ2-3; TRBD2 matches at 7 bases. The CDR3 sequence is 16 residues long. V shed 1 base and J 0 bases; nucleotides not matched to a gene: 4. Per the germline V gene, CDR1 is SGHTA and CDR2 is FQGTGA. The chain's CDR3 is CASSLRAGSSTDTQYF. Written as DNA, the CDR3 is TGTGCCAGCAGCTTAAGAGCGGGATCTAGCACAGATACGCAGTATTTT.

A note on this clone: At one end the junction does not follow the germline gene, possibly because of a read error. The chain has TRBV7-2 and TRBJ2-7, with 11 bases matching TRBD2. Germline V gives CDR1 SGHTA, CDR2 FQGNSA. The CDR3 loop spans 14 amino acids. CDR3 amino acids: CASSEGPSGGKKHF. In DNA, the CDR3 is TGTGCCAGCAGCGAAGGGCCTAGCGGGGGGAAGAAGCACTTC.

Of note for this clone: The junction shows a germline mismatch at one end, possibly a read error. CDR3 region: CSSSLGGDSNQPQHF. The CDR3 nucleotides read TGTTCCAGCAGCTTAGGGGGAGATAGCAATCAGCCCCAGCATTTT. The rearrangement joins TRBV7-9 to TRBJ1-5; D possibly corresponds to TRBD1 (6 bases). This CDR3 is 15 amino acids long. Germline-derived CDR1 and CDR2 are SEHNR and FQNEAQ (reference sequence).

This chain uses TRBV14 with TRBJ2-1, with 8 bases identical to TRBD2. Germline-derived CDR1 and CDR2 are SGHDN and FVKESK. This CDR3 contains 15 residues. The junction had 4 bases not matched to a gene; V was cut back by 1 base and J by 5 bases. This chain's CDR3 is CASSQVAGGHNEQFF. The CDR3 DNA sequence: TGTGCCAGCAGCCAAGTGGCGGGGGGTCACAATGAGCAGTTCTTC.

The chain recombines TRBV6-1 with TRBJ1-4, with 8 bases identical to TRBD1. V shed 7 bases and J 5 bases; nucleotides not matched to a gene: 6. CDR1 and CDR2 from the germline V gene are MNHNS and SASEGT. The CDR3 consists of 14 residues. Written as DNA, the CDR3 is TGTGCCAGCATGGGGGACAGGCTGAATGAAAAACTGTTTTTT. Translated: CASMGDRLNEKLFF.